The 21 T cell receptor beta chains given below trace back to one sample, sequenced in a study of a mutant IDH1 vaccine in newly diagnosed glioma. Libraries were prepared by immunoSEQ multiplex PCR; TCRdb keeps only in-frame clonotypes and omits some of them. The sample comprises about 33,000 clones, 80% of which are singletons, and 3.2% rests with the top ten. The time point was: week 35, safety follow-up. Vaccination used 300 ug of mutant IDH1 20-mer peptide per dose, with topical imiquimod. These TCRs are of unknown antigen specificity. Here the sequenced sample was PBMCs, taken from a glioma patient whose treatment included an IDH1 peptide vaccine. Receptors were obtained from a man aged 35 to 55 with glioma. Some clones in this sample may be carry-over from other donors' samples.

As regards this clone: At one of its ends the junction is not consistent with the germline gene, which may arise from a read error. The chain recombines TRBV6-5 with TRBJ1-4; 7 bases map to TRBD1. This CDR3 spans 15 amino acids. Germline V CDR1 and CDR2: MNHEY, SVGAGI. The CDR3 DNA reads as TGTGCCAGCAGTTTGCACAGGGGTCCCAATGAACAACTGTTTTTT. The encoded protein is CASSLHRGPNEQLFF.

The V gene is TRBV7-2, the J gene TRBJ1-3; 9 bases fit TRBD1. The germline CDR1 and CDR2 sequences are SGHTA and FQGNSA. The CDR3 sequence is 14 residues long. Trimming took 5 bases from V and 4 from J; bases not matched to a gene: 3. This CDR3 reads CASSPGTGGNTIYF. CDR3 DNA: TGTGCCAGCAGCCCAGGGACAGGGGGAAACACCATATATTTT.

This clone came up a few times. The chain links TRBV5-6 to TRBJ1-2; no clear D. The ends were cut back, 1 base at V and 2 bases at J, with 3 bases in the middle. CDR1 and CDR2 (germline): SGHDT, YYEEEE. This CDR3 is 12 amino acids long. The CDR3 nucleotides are TGTGCCAGCAGCTTGTCCAACTATGGCTACACCTTC. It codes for CASSLSNYGYTF.

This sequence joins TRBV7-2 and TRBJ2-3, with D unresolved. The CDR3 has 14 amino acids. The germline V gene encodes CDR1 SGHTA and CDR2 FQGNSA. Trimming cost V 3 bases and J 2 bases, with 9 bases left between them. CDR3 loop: CASSLSHNTDTQYF. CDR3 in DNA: TGTGCCAGCAGCTTGAGTCATAACACAGATACGCAGTATTTT.

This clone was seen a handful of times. Here the CDR3 reads CASETGGNTGELFF. The CDR3 bases are TGTGCCAGCGAAACAGGGGGGAACACCGGGGAGCTGTTTTTT. V and J are TRBV6-1 and TRBJ2-2; 8 nucleotides line up with TRBD1. This CDR3 contains 14 residues. Germline V gives CDR1 MNHNS, CDR2 SASEGT. The V segment lost 8 bases and the J segment 1 base; nucleotides outside the gene matches: 3.

As DNA, the CDR3 is TGTGCCAGCAGCCAAGATCTTAGGCAAGAGGACGAGCAGTACTTC. The encoded protein is CASSQDLRQEDEQYF. The chain couples TRBV4-2 to TRBJ2-7; no reliable D call. In germline, CDR1 is LGHNA, CDR2 YNFKEQ. Trimming pared 0 bases from V and 5 bases from J, leaving 14 bases between. CDR3 length: 15 amino acids.

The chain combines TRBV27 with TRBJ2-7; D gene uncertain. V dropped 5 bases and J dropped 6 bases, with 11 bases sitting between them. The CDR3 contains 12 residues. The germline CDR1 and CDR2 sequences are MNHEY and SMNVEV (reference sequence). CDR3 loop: CASSHAVGEQYF. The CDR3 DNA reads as TGTGCCAGCAGTCACGCCGTAGGCGAGCAGTACTTC.

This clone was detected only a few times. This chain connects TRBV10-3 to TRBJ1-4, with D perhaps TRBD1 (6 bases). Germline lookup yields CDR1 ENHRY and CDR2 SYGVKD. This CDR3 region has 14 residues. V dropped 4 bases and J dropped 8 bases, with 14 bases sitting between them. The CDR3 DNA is TGTGCCATCAGTGGGGGACAAGGGAGGGAAAAACTGTTTTTT. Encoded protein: CAISGGQGREKLFF.

The CDR3, as DNA: TGTGCCAGCAGTGAATATGCGGAGACCTACGAGCAGTACTTC. Translated: CASSEYAETYEQYF. The chain couples TRBV25-1 to TRBJ2-7; unclear D gene. Germline V gene lookup returns CDR1 MGHDK and CDR2 SYGVNS. Trimming pared 0 bases from V and 2 bases from J, leaving 8 bases between. This CDR3 is built from 14 residues.

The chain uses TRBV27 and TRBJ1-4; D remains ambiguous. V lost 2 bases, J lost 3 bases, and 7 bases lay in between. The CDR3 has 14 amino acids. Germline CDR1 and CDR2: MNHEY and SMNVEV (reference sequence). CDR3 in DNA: TGTGCCAGCAGTTTAGGTAGAGCTAATGAAAAACTGTTTTTT. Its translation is CASSLGRANEKLFF.

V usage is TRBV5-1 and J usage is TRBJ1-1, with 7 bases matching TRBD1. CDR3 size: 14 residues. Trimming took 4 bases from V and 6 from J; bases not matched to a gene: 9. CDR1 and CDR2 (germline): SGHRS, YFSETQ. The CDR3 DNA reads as TGCGCCAGCAGCAGCCGACAGGGTTACGCTGAAGCTTTCTTT. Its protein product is CASSSRQGYAEAFF. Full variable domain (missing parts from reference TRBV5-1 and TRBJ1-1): KAGVTQTPRYLIKTRGQQVTLSCSPISGHRSVSWYQQTPGQGLQFLFEYFSETQRNKGNFPGRFSGRQFSNSRSEMNVSTLELGDSALYLCASSSRQGYAEAFFGQGTRLTVV.

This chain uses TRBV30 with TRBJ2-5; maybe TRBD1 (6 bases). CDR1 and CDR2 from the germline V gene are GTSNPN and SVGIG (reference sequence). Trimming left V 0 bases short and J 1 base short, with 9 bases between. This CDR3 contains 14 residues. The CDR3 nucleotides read TGTGCCTGGAGTGTAAGCAGGGGCCAAGAGACCCAGTACTTC. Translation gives CAWSVSRGQETQYF.

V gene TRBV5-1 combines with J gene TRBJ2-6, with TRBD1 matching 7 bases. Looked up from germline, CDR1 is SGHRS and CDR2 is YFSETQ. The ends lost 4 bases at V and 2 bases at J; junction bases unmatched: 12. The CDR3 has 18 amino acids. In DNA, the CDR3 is TGCGCCAGCAGCCCCCGGACAGGACAACGGGCTGGGGCCAACGTCCTGACTTTC. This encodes CASSPRTGQRAGANVLTF.

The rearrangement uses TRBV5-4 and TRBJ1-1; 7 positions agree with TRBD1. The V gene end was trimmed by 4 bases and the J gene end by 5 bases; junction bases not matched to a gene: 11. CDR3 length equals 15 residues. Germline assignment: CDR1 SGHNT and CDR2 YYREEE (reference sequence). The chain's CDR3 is CASSAPTGAGTEAFF. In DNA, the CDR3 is TGTGCCAGCAGCGCGCCAACAGGGGCGGGGACTGAAGCTTTCTTT.

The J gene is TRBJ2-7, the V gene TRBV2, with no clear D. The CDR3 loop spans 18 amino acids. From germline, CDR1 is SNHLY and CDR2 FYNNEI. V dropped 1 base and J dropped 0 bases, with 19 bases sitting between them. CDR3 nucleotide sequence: TGTGCCAGCAGTGAAGGTACGGAGCCCTACACCTTCTCCTACGAGCAGTACTTC. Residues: CASSEGTEPYTFSYEQYF. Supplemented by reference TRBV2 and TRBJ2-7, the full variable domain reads EPEVTQTPSHQVTQMGQEVILRCVPISNHLYFYWYRQILGQKVEFLVSFYNNEISEKSEIFDDQFSVERPDGSNFTLKIRSTKLEDSAMYFCASSEGTEPYTFSYEQYFGPGTRLTVT.

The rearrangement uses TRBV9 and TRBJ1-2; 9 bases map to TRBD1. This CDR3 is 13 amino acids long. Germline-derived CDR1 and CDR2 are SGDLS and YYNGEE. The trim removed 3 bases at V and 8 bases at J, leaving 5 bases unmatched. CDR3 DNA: TGTGCCAGCAGCGCCTGGACAGGGGTAGGCTACACCTTC. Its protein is CASSAWTGVGYTF.

The CDR3 is CASSPYTPNTGELFF. In DNA form, the CDR3 reads TGTGCCAGTAGTCCCTACACTCCGAACACCGGGGAGCTGTTTTTT. This chain links TRBV19 with TRBJ2-2; D gene unclear. This CDR3 is built from 15 residues. The germline CDR1 and CDR2 sequences are LNHDA and SQIVND (reference sequence). Between the trimmed V and J ends, which lost 5 bases and 0 bases, there was a span of 10 bases. Variable domain in full (rest from reference TRBV19 and TRBJ2-2): DGGITQSPKYLFRKEGQNVTLSCEQNLNHDAMYWYRQDPGQGLRLIYYSQIVNDFQKGDIAEGYSVSREKKESFPLTVTSAQKNPTAFYLCASSPYTPNTGELFFGEGSRLTVL.

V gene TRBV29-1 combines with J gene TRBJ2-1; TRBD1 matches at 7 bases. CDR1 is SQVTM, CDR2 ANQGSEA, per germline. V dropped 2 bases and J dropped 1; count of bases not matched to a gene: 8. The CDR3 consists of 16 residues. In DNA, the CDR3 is TGCAGCGTTGAATCCCCGGGACAGTATTCCTACAATGAGCAGTTCTTC. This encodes CSVESPGQYSYNEQFF.

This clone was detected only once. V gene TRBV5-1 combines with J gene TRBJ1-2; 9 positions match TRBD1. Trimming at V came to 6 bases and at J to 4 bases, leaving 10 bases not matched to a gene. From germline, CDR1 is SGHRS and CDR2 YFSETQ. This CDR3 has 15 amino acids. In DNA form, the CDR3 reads TGCGCCAGCAACCGGACCGGGACAGGGATCTATGGCTACACCTTC. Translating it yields CASNRTGTGIYGYTF.

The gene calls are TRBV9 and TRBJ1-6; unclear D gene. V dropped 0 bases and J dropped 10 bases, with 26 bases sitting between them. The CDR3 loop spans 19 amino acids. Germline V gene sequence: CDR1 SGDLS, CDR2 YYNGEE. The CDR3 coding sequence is TGTGCCAGCAGCGTAGATCCCGACGGCCCGATGCCCTTAGGCTCACCCCTCCACTTT. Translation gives CASSVDPDGPMPLGSPLHF.

CDR3 DNA sequence: TGTGCCAGCAGCCGGGGGCCTCGCGGGCAGCCCCAGCATTTT. It encodes CASSRGPRGQPQHF. The gene calls are TRBV5-8 and TRBJ1-5; perhaps TRBD1 as D (6 bases). Looked up from germline, CDR1 is SGHTS and CDR2 is YDEGEE. The CDR3 sequence is 14 residues long. V was shortened by 4 bases and J by 7 bases, with 15 bases between the two germline ends.